This TCR beta chain was observed in a study of T cells in Graves' hyperthyroidism and ophthalmopathy. Pregnant or lactating patients were excluded, as were those with uncontrolled infection or other autoimmune disease. The source of the PBMCs was less than 12 ml of fresh peripheral blood. This clonotype was detected once. Its matching antigen is unknown. Germline V gives CDR1 LNHDA, CDR2 SQIVND (reference sequence). The CDR3 runs 13 residues. V was clipped by 8 bases and J by 12 bases, with 20 bases between them. RNA transcripts yielded amplified TCR beta CDR3 regions. TCR CDR3 underwent first-round RT-PCR with the HTBI primer set. TCRdb recomputed calls from the multiplex PCR reads with MiXCR, one row per CDR3 protein. Here the sample spans approximately 740,000 distinct CDR3 sequences, 14% being singletons. Regarding the study as a whole: Most thyroid clonotypes that were expanded above 0.001 also turned up in blood. Ophthalmopathy and stable hyperthyroidism were separated by a 13 V-J model.

Sequenced sample: blood. The receptor was derived from a woman in her late teens or twenties with Graves' hyperthyroidism. This sequence joins TRBV19 and TRBJ2-1; a weak D match, TRBD2 (6 bases). The CDR3, as DNA: TGTGCCAGTGGGGAGCGGCGGGACCTCTGGCAGTTCTTC. The encoded protein is CASGERRDLWQFF.